The present T cell receptor beta chain was sequenced within a study of blood T cell repertoires in COVID-19. Libraries were prepared by immunoSEQ multiplex PCR; TCRdb keeps only in-frame clonotypes and omits some of them. Of 100,000 to 150,000 clones in the sample, approximately 80% were seen once. The V and J ends lost 5 bases and 3 bases respectively, with 13 bases between them. CDR3 length: 14 amino acids. Germline V CDR1 and CDR2: MNHEY, SVGAGI. The sample comprised peripheral blood. V and J are TRBV6-5 and TRBJ1-1; D uncertain. This receptor was identified in a man in his forties with active or convalescent COVID-19. Here the CDR3 DNA reads TGTGCCAGCAGTCAGTCAAGATCCTACACTGAAGCTTTCTTT. Translation gives CASSQSRSYTEAFF.